This paragraph covers one TCR beta chain sequence. The record originates from a study of blood T cell repertoires in COVID-19. Original processing methods: Amplified reference gene primers provided the basis for estimating nucleated cell counts. Data came from immunoSEQ multiplex PCR; TCRdb stores just in-frame clones and leaves some out. That table is the source of V, J and clone size, and D and trimming were worked out from the DNA. The table records tens of thousands of clones, about 81% of them present only once. The sequence was collected from a man aged 50-60 years with acute or convalescent COVID-19. Sequencing input: peripheral blood.

The CDR3: CASSPVTPGFFEQYF. CDR3 bases: TGTGCCAGCAGCCCCGTGACACCGGGATTTTTCGAGCAGTACTTC. The chain links TRBV14 to TRBJ2-7; the D gene is possibly TRBD2 (5 bases). The CDR3 spans 15 residues. Germline values: CDR1 SGHDN, CDR2 FVKESK. Trimming removed 4 bases from V and 6 bases from J, with 19 bases in between.